The sample holds one count of the clone carrying this TCR beta chain. What it binds is not known. This entry belongs to a study of siplizumab effects on memory and regulatory T cells. Using immunoSEQ multiplex PCR, the repertoire was profiled, and TCRdb retains in-frame clones only, with some absent. The sample holds 90,000 to 150,000 clones, 93% seen once. Study-wide findings and caveats: The Treg-derived share of mappable alloreactive CD4+ clones averaged about 74% with siplizumab and 25% to 30% in controls. Siplizumab caused a significant drop in alloreactive sequences traceable to unstimulated CD4+ memory cells. There appeared to be greater diversity in naive T cells than in memory cells, and naive T cells seemed major contributors to the alloresponse.

Germline lookup yields CDR1 SGHAT and CDR2 FQDESV (reference sequence). The CDR3 contains 14 residues. V gave up 1 base and J gave up 4 bases, with 11 bases separating them. The gene calls are TRBV11-1 and TRBJ2-7; D may be TRBD2 (6 bases). This TCR was sampled from a human donor in good health. Material: non-Treg CD4+ T cells sorted from blood. CDR3 in DNA: TGTGCCAGCAGCTTAGGACTAGAACTATACGAGCAGTACTTC. It translates to CASSLGLELYEQYF.